This T cell receptor beta chain was documented in a study of cytomegalovirus exposure and HLA in healthy donors. Study-wide context: Prior work identified under 130 million unique TCR beta sequences in about 179 million T cells. As released early, the data held 70 million to 100 million unique TCRs from HLA-typed donors.

The PCR ran on 60 Vbeta and 13 Jbeta primers. Data came from immunoSEQ multiplex PCR; TCRdb stores just in-frame clones and leaves some out. The data contain 280,000 or so clones, roughly 90% of them singletons. V trimming: 7 bases; J trimming: 2 bases; junction bases outside the gene matches: 4. The length of the CDR3 is 13 residues. The germline CDR1 and CDR2 sequences are SGHVS and FNYEAQ. Each of the donors was a healthy bone marrow donor. J is TRBJ1-1 and V is TRBV7-6; 7 bases agree with TRBD1. Sample: PBMCs. This receptor was identified in a woman between 18 and 29 years old in good health and CMV-seronegative. This CDR3 is CASTQGGNTEAFF. CDR3 nucleotide sequence: TGTGCCAGCACCCAGGGGGGCAACACTGAAGCTTTCTTT.